The text below deals with one T cell receptor beta chain. The antigen is not known. Using immunoSEQ multiplex PCR, the repertoire was profiled, and TCRdb retains in-frame clones only, with some absent. Here the sample spans about 79,000 clones, about 95% being singletons. This record comes from a study of OX40 agonist ivuxolimab in advanced cancers. Study-wide context: A partial response was reached by three patients: one with hepatocellular carcinoma and two with cutaneous melanoma.

V shed 0 bases and J shed 3 bases, with 9 bases lying between them. Germline-derived CDR1 and CDR2 are SGHDT and YYEEEE. This CDR3 spans 14 amino acids. Study-level findings and limits: Part of the nonresponder group also had normalized T-cell clonal expansion that was low.

The rearrangement joins TRBV5-6 to TRBJ1-2; the D is unclear. The sequence came from an adult with an advanced solid tumor such as melanoma, head and neck, liver or kidney cancer. The sample consisted of CD4+ or CD8+ T cells sorted from blood, taken in a trial of the OX40 agonist ivuxolimab. CDR3 coding DNA: TGTGCCAGCAGCTTGGCCGGACGCTACTATGGCTACACCTTC. It yields the protein CASSLAGRYYGYTF.